Described below is a single T cell receptor (beta chain) sequence and its context. Its target is not known. Included in the TCR beta cDNA libraries were unique molecular identifiers. TCRdb re-called the PCR reads with MiXCR, one entry per CDR3 protein. Of fewer than 550,000 distinct CDR3 sequences in the sample, approximately 34% were seen once. This specimen belongs to a study of post-analysis software for immune sequencing data. Study background: Relapsing-remitting, secondary progressive and progressive-relapsing multiple sclerosis were all included among the disease courses.

General study points: Comparison with controls showed significantly lower normalized Chao1 diversity in multiple sclerosis patients. TRBV5-6, TRBV5-1 and TRBV20-1 were among five TRBV segments more frequent in patients than controls. Strong same-batch co-clustering of samples appeared with F measure clustering.

This CDR3 has 15 amino acids. Trimming took 5 bases from V and 3 from J; bases not matched to a gene: 11. Germline lookup yields CDR1 SGHRS and CDR2 YFSETQ. The source is a girl younger than 18 with multiple sclerosis. The sample consisted of blood. V is TRBV5-1 and J is TRBJ2-7, with 7 bases aligning to TRBD2. The CDR3, as DNA: TGCGCCAGCAGTGGGAATTTGGGACTACACTACGAGCAGTACTTC. Its protein is CASSGNLGLHYEQYF.